In this sample, the clone carrying this TCR beta chain turned up a few times. This sample is part of a study of blood T cells in healthy people across ages. CDR1 and CDR2 (germline): SGHTA, FQGNSA. V lost 6 bases and J lost 7, with 15 bases in between. The CDR3 is 14 amino acids. Alongside a J-beta primer mix, a sample-barcoded 5' primer served in a second PCR lasting about 7 to 12 cycles. TCRdb passed the 5' RACE reads through MiXCR, listing each CDR3 protein once. Of about 620,000 distinct CDR3 sequences in the sample, 20% to 25% were seen once. J is TRBJ1-4 and V is TRBV7-2; unclear D gene. The sequence was collected from a man aged 70-80 years in good health. Sequencing was carried out using blood. CDR3 sequence reads: CASSLRSMGEKLFF. DNA for the CDR3: TGTGCCAGCAGTTTACGCTCGATGGGTGAAAAACTGTTTTTT.